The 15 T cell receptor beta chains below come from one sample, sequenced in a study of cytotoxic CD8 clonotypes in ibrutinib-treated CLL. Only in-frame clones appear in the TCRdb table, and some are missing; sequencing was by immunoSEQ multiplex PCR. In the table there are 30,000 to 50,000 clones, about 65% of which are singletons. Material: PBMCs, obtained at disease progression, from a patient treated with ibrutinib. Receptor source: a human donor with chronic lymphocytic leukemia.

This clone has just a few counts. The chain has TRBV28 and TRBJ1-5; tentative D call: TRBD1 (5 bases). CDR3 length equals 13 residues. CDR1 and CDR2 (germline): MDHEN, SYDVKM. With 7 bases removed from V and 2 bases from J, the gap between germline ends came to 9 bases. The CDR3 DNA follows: TGTGCCAGCAAGCAGGGTGGCAATCAGCCCCAGCATTTT. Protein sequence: CASKQGGNQPQHF.

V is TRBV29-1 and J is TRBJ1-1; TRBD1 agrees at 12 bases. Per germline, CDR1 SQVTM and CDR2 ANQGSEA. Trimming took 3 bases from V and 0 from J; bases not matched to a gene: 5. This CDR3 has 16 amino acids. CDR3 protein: CSVDGDRGQVNTEAFF. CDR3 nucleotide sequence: TGCAGCGTTGATGGGGACAGGGGGCAGGTGAACACTGAAGCTTTCTTT.

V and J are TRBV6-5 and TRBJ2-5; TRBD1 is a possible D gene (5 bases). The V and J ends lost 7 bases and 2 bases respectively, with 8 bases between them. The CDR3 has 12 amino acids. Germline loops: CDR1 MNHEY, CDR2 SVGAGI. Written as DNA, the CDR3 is TGTGCCAGCACCCAGGGACAAGAGACCCAGTACTTC. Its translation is CASTQGQETQYF.

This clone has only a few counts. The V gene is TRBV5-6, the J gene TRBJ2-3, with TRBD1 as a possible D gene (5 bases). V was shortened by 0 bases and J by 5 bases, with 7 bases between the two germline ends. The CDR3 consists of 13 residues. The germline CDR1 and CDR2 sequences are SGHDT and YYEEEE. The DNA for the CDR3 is TGTGCCAGCAGCTTGGGAACAGGAGATACGCAGTATTTT. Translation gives CASSLGTGDTQYF.

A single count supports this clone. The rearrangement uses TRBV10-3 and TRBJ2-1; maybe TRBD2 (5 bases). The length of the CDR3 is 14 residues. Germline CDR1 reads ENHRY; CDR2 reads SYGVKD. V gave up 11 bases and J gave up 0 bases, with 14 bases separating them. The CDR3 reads CASRSGASYNEQFF. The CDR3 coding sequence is TGTGCCTCGAGGAGCGGAGCCTCCTACAATGAGCAGTTCTTC.

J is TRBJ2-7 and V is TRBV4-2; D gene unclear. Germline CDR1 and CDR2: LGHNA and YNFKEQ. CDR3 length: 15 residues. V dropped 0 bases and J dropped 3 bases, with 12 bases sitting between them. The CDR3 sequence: CASSQEWDLSYEQYF. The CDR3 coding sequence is TGTGCCAGCAGCCAAGAATGGGATCTCAGCTACGAGCAGTACTTC.

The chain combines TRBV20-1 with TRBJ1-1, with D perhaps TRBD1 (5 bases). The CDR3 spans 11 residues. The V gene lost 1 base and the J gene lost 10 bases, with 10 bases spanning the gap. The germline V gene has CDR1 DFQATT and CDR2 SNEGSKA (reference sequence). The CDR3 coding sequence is TGCAGTGCTAGAGGGCCGCAGGGAGCTTTCTTT. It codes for CSARGPQGAFF.

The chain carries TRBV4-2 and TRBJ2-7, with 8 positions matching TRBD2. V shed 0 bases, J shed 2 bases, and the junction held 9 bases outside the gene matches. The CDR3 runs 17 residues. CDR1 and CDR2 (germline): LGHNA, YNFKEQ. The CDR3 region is CASSQDFRSGSPYEQYF. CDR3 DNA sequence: TGTGCCAGCAGCCAAGATTTCCGGAGCGGGAGCCCCTACGAGCAGTACTTC.

CDR3 coding DNA: TGTGCCAGCAGTGATCAGGCTTTTACAGATACGCAGTATTTT. Translating gives CASSDQAFTDTQYF. The chain links TRBV6-4 to TRBJ2-3, with D unresolved. From germline, CDR1 is MRHNA and CDR2 SNTAGT. Trimming cost V 3 bases and J 3 bases, with 10 bases left between them. This CDR3 region has 14 residues.

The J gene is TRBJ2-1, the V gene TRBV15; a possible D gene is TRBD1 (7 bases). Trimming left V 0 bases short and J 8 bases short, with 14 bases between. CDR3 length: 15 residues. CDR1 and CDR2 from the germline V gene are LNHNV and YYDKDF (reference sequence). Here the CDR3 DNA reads TGTGCCACCAGCAGAGATTCGCAGGGGGGAGATGAGCAGTTCTTC. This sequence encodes CATSRDSQGGDEQFF.

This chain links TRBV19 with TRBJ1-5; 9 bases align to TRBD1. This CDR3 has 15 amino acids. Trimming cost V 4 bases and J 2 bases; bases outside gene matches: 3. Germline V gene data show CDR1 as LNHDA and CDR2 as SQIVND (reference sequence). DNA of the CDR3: TGTGCCAGTAGTACGCGGACAGGGGGCAATCAGCCCCAGCATTTT. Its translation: CASSTRTGGNQPQHF. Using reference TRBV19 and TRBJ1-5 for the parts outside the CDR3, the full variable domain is DGGITQSPKYLFRKEGQNVTLSCEQNLNHDAMYWYRQDPGQGLRLIYYSQIVNDFQKGDIAEGYSVSREKKESFPLTVTSAQKNPTAFYLCASSTRTGGNQPQHFGDGTRLSIL.

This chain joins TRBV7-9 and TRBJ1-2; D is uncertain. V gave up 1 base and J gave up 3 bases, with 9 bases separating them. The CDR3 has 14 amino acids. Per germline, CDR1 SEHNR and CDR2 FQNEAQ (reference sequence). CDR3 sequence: CASSLGGRDYGYTF. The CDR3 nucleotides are TGTGCCAGCAGCTTAGGAGGCAGAGACTATGGCTACACCTTC.

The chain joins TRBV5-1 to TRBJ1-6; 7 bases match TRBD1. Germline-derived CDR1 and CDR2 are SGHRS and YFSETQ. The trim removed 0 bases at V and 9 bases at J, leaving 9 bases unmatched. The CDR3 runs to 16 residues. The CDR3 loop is CASSLGMTGTGSPLHF. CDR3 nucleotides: TGCGCCAGCAGCTTGGGGATGACAGGGACTGGTTCACCCCTCCACTTT.

CDR3 DNA sequence: TGTGCCAGCAGCGTAGCGGTAGCGGGAGTTGGGGAGACCCAGTACTTC. The encoded protein is CASSVAVAGVGETQYF. This chain links TRBV9 with TRBJ2-5; the match to TRBD2 covers 9 bases. The V gene's germline CDR1 is SGDLS and CDR2 YYNGEE. This CDR3 has 16 residues. V shed 0 bases, J shed 5 bases, and the junction held 8 bases outside the gene matches.

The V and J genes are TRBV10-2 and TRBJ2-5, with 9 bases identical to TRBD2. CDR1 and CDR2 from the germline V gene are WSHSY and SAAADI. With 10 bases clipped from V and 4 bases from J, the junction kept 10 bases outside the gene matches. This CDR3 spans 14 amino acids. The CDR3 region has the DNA TGCGCCACCCGGGGAGCGGGGGGTGGAGAGACCCAGTACTTC. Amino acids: CATRGAGGGETQYF.